What follows describes a single TCR beta chain. Two negative PCRs, clearance, or symptom resolution had been documented for recovered Cohort 3 donors. This entry belongs to a study of blood T cell repertoires in COVID-19. Profiled with immunoSEQ multiplex PCR; TCRdb holds only in-frame clones, not every one. In the table there are more than 350,000 clones, 75% to 90% of which are singletons. The CDR3 is 13 residues long. Germline V gene lookup returns CDR1 MNHEY and CDR2 SVGAGI. The ends were cut back, 4 bases at V and 3 bases at J, with 10 bases in the middle. The chain combines TRBV6-5 with TRBJ2-7, with D possibly being TRBD1 (6 bases). The TCR was taken from a man between 18 and 35 years old who had recovered from COVID-19. Sample: PBMCs or T cells enriched from blood (not recorded which). The CDR3 DNA reads TGTGCCAGCAGTTTTATACAGGGCTACGAGCAGTACTTC. This gives the protein CASSFIQGYEQYF.